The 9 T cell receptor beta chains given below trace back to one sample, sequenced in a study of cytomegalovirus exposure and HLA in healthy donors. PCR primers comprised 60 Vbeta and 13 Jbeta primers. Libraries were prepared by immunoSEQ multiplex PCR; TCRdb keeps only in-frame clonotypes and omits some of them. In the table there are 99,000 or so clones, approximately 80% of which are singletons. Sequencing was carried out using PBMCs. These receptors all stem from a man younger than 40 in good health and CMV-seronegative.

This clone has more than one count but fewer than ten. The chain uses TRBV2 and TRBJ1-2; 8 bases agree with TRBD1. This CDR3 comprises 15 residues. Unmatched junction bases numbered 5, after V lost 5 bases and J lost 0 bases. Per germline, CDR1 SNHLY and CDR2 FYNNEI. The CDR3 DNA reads TGTGCCAGCAGTCAAGGACAGGGAGCTAACTATGGCTACACCTTC. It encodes CASSQGQGANYGYTF.

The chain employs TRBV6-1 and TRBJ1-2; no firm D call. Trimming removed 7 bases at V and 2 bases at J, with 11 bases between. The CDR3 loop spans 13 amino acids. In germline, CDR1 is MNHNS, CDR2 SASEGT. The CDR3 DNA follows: TGTGCCAGCATCCTAACCCCCAACTATGGCTACACCTTC. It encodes CASILTPNYGYTF.

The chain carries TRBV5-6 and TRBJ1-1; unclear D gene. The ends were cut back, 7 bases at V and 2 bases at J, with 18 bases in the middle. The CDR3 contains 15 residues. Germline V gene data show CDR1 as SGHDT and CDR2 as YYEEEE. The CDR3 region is CASLEAGRGNTEAFF. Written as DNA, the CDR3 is TGTGCCAGCCTGGAGGCGGGTAGAGGTAACACTGAAGCTTTCTTT.

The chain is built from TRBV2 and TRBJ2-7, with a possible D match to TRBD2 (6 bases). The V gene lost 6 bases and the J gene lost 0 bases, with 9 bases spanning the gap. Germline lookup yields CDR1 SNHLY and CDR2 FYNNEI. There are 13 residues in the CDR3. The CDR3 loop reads CASRPTSSYEQYF. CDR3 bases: TGTGCCAGCAGGCCGACTAGCTCCTACGAGCAGTACTTC.

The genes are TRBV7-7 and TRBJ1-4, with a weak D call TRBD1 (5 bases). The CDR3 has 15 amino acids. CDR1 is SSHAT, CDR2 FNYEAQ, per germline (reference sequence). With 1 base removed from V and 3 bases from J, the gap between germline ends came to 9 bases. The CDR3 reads CASSLVQGSNEKLFF. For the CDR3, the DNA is TGTGCCAGCAGCTTAGTTCAGGGTTCTAATGAAAAACTGTTTTTT. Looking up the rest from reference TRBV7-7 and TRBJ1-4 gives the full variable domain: GAGVSQSPRYKVTKRGQDVTLRCDPISSHATLYWYQQALGQGPEFLTYFNYEAQPDKSGLPSDRFSAERPEGSISTLTIQRTEQRDSAMYRCASSLVQGSNEKLFFGSGTQLSVL.

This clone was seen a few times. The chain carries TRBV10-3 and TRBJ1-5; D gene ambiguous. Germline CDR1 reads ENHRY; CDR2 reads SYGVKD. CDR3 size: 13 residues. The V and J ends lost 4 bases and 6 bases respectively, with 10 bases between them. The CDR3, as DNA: TGTGCCATCAGTGGGACTACAACTCAGCCCCAGCATTTT. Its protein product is CAISGTTTQPQHF.

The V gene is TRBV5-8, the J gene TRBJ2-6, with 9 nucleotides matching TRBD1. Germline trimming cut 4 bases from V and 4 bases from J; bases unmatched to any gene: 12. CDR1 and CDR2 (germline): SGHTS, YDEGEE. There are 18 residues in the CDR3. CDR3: CASSLTGTGLKGANVLTF. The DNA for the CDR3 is TGTGCCAGCAGCCTTACAGGGACAGGGTTAAAGGGGGCCAACGTCCTGACTTTC.

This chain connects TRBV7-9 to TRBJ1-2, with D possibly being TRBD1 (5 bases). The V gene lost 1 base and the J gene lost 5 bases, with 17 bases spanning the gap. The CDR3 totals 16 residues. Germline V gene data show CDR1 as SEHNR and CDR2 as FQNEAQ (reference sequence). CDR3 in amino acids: CASSLVLRGEEYGYTF. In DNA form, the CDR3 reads TGTGCCAGCAGCTTAGTTCTGCGGGGCGAGGAGTATGGCTACACCTTC.

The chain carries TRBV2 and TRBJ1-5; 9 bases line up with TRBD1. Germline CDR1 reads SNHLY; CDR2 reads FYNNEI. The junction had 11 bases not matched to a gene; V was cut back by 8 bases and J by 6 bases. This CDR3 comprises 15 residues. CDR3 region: CASVAGTGYLQPQHF. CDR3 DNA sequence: TGTGCCAGCGTAGCCGGGACAGGGTATCTTCAGCCCCAGCATTTT.